The rows below give T cell receptor beta chains drawn from one sample of a study of T cells after yellow fever vaccination. TCRdb re-derived calls from the 5' RACE reads in MiXCR, one entry per CDR3 protein. The data contain 300,000 to 350,000 distinct CDR3 sequences, about 4.5% of them seen just once; the ten biggest clones take up 19%. This specimen consisted of PBMCs, obtained 15 days after the yellow fever booster vaccination. The receptor set was obtained from a man aged 18 to 29 who received the YFV17D yellow fever vaccine. The CDR3 runs from the conserved cysteine through the conserved F or W.

j_call v_call cdr3_aa
TRBJ2-5 TRBV4-2 CASSQPGPGVQETQYF
TRBJ1-5 TRBV5-1 CVRPDEHF
TRBJ1-2 TRBV5-6 CASSLGGQANGYTF
TRBJ2-5 TRBV6-6 CASRKAGVETQYF
TRBJ1-3 TRBV9 CASSVNSGQRLSGNTIYF
TRBJ1-1 TRBV12-3/TRBV12-4 CASSSGRLNTEAFF
TRBJ2-3 TRBV27 CASSREDTQYF
TRBJ1-5 TRBV4-3 CASSQEPEGLGNQPQHF
TRBJ2-5 TRBV4-3 CASSQDYRRPKETQYF
TRBJ2-7 TRBV5-1 CASSRGQGPYEQYF
TRBJ2-1 TRBV6-6 CASSYRTYNEQFF
TRBJ2-5 TRBV4-1 CASSQEGTSGGLYQETQYF
TRBJ1-1 TRBV12-3/TRBV12-4 CASSLRGAGTEAFF
TRBJ2-5 TRBV7-4 CASNYRPGQETQYF
TRBJ1-6 TRBV12-3/TRBV12-4 CASSKDRGPYNSPLHF
TRBJ1-5 TRBV24-1 CATSSGYQPQHF
TRBJ2-2 TRBV2 CASNPTNTGELFF
TRBJ2-5 TRBV4-2 CASSQVGVGQETQYF
TRBJ2-3 TRBV7-2 CASSENGLVAQYF
TRBJ2-1 TRBV27 CASSFITGGIYNEQFF
TRBJ1-1 TRBV3-1 CASSQETVNTEAFF
TRBJ2-3 TRBV5-1 CASSLGGTGTDTQYF
TRBJ1-5 TRBV3-1 CASSQSDSDQPQHF
TRBJ2-7 TRBV6-5 CASSYSGSSYEQYF
TRBJ2-3 TRBV30 CAWSASGVGDTQYF
TRBJ2-5 TRBV6-1 CASRKDRVGQETQYF
TRBJ2-3 TRBV29-1 CSGTGGQGGDTQYF
TRBJ1-4 TRBV7-9 CASSSLGSGTSGGKLFF
TRBJ1-1 TRBV15 CATSRGWGLERDRVGAFF
TRBJ1-1 TRBV7-2 CASSPRGGDRAFF
TRBJ2-5 TRBV20-1 CSATDGMHSGGAGKTQYF
TRBJ2-2 TRBV7-2 CASSLARRTRTGELFF